The subject of this entry is one T cell receptor (beta chain). Its antigen is not known. This record belongs to a study of PD-1 blockade in classical Hodgkin lymphoma. Looking at the study overall: Patients were administered nivolumab (3 mg/kg intravenously) every 2 weeks.

Trimming pared 2 bases from V and 7 bases from J, leaving 12 bases between. The CDR3 extends over 13 amino acids. Germline lookup yields CDR1 SGHKS and CDR2 YYEKEE (reference sequence). The protocol was immunoSEQ multiplex PCR, while the TCRdb copy is restricted to in-frame clones and leaves out a portion. The sample contains around 50,000 clones, 91% of which appear only once. Study results and caveats: At baseline, newly diagnosed patients reportedly showed less TCR diversity than healthy donors. Underlying causes for the observed repertoire differences were not defined, possibly disease activity or prior therapy.

There was relapse after autologous stem cell transplantation in every patient, and there was variation in brentuximab vedotin exposure. The TCR comes from a human donor with classical Hodgkin lymphoma. This material consisted of peripheral blood mononuclear cells (PBMCs), taken before the second cycle of nivolumab. The J gene is TRBJ1-2, the V gene TRBV5-5, with TRBD1 as a possible D gene (5 bases). The CDR3: CASSFGMGVGYTF. In DNA form, the CDR3 reads TGTGCCAGCAGCTTCGGTATGGGGGTTGGCTACACCTTC.